This TCR beta chain is drawn from a study of blood T cell repertoires in COVID-19. Study-wide background: Donors in the United States, Italy and Spain gave samples during acute or convalescent COVID-19. Sample material is recorded as cDNA or gDNA derived from T cells, B-cell-depleted T cells, or PBMCs.

Per the authors' pipeline: Estimation of nucleated cell counts relied on the amplification of reference gene primers. Only in-frame clones appear in the TCRdb table, and some are missing; sequencing was by immunoSEQ multiplex PCR. V, J and clone size reflect that table, while D and trimming were determined from the DNA. The repertoire holds 75,000 to 100,000 clones, with about 85% as singletons. The V and J ends lost 5 bases and 5 bases, in that order; junction bases with no gene match: 8. CDR1 and CDR2 from the germline V gene are SGHTA and FQGNSA. CDR3 length: 14 amino acids. The clonotype comes from a woman aged 80 or over with acute or convalescent COVID-19. This chain connects TRBV7-2 to TRBJ1-2; TRBD1 matches 7 bases. The specimen was peripheral blood. The CDR3 is CASSPGQFKYGYTF. The CDR3, as DNA: TGTGCCAGCAGCCCGGGACAGTTTAAGTATGGCTACACCTTC.